This TCR beta chain was identified during a study of blood T cell repertoires in COVID-19. Study in general: Whether acute or convalescent, the COVID-19 samples came from the United States, Italy and Spain. PBMCs, B-cell-depleted T cells, or T cells were the source of the cDNA or gDNA that made up the material.

Cohort assignment relied on participant-reported clinical history. How the authors handled the data: The assay estimated nucleated cells by amplifying reference gene primers. Some clones are missing from TCRdb's copy, which holds only in-frame ones; the method was immunoSEQ multiplex PCR. V and J calls and clone size are those listed in that table; D and trimming were worked out from the DNA. The table has roughly 190,000 clones, roughly 82% seen once. Only one count was recorded for this clone. The CDR3 totals 16 residues. The junction had 10 bases not matched to a gene; V was cut back by 5 bases and J by 3 bases. From germline, CDR1 is SEHNR and CDR2 FQNEAQ (reference sequence).

What was sequenced was PBMCs or T cells enriched from blood (not recorded which). The clonotype was recovered from a woman in her sixties with acute COVID-19. The chain links TRBV7-9 to TRBJ2-1; 7 bases agree with TRBD1. The CDR3, as DNA: TGTGCCAGCAGCCGACGAACAGGGGTTGGCTACAATGAGCAGTTCTTC. This codes for CASSRRTGVGYNEQFF. Combining the CDR3 with reference TRBV7-9 and TRBJ2-1 gives the whole variable domain DTGVSQNPRHKITKRGQNVTFRCDPISEHNRLYWYRQTLGQGPEFLTYFQNEAQLEKSRLLSDRFSAERPKGSFSTLEIQRTEQGDSAMYLCASSRRTGVGYNEQFFGPGTRLTVL.